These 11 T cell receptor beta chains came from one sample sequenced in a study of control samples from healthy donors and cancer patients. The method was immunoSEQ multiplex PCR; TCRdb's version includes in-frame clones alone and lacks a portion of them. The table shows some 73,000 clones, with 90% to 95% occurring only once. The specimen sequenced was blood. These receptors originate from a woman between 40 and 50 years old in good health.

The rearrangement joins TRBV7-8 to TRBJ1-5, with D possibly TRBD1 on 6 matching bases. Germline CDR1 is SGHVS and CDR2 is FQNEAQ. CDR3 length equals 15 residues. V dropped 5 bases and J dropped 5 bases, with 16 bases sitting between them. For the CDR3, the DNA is TGTGCCAGCAGCACTCACAGGGACCGATATCAGCCCCAGCATTTT. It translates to CASSTHRDRYQPQHF.

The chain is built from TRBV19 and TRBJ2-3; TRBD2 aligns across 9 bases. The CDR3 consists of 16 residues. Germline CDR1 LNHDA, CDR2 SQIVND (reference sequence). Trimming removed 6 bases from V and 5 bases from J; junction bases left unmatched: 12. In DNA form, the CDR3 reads TGTGCCAGTAGCCCCCTGATAGCGGGAGTGGTAGATACGCAGTATTTT. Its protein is CASSPLIAGVVDTQYF.

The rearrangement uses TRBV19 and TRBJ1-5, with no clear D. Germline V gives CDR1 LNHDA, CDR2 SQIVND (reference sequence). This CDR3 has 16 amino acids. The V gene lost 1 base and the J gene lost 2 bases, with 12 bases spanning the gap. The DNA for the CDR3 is TGTGCCAGTAGTATAGGGTTCGACTGGCGCAATCAGCCCCAGCATTTT. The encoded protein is CASSIGFDWRNQPQHF. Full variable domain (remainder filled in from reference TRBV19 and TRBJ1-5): DGGITQSPKYLFRKEGQNVTLSCEQNLNHDAMYWYRQDPGQGLRLIYYSQIVNDFQKGDIAEGYSVSREKKESFPLTVTSAQKNPTAFYLCASSIGFDWRNQPQHFGDGTRLSIL.

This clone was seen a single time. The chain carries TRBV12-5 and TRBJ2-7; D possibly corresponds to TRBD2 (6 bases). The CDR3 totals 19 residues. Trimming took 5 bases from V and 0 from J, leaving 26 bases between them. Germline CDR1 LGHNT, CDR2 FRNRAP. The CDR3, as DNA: TGTGCTAGTGGTCCCCCGGGGGAGGAGGATCAAGATCCCTCCTACGAGCAGTACTTC. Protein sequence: CASGPPGEEDQDPSYEQYF.

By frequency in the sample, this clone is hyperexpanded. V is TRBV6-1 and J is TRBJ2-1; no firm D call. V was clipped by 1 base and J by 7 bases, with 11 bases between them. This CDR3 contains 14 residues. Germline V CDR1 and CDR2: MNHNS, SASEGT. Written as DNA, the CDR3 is TGTGCCAGCAGTGAAGACCAGGAAGGGAATGAGCAGTTCTTC. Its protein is CASSEDQEGNEQFF.

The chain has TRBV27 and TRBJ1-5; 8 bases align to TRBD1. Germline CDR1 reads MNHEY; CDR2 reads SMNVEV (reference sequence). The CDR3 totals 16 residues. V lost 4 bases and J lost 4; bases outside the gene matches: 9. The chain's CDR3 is CASSSLQGARNQPQHF. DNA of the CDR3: TGTGCCAGCAGTTCCCTGCAGGGGGCGCGGAATCAGCCCCAGCATTTT.

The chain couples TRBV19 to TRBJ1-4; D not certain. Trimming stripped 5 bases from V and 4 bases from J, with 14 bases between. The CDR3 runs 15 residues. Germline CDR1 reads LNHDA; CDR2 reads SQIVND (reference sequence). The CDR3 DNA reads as TGTGCCAGTAGTCTCTTTCCGGCGATTAATGAAAAACTGTTTTTT. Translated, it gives CASSLFPAINEKLFF.

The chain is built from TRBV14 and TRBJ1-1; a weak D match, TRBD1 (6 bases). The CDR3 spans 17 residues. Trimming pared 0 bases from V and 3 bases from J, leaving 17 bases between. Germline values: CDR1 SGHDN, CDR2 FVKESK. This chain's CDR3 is CASSQDVGGLMYTEAFF. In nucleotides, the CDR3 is TGTGCCAGCAGCCAAGATGTGGGGGGGCTGATGTACACTGAAGCTTTCTTT.

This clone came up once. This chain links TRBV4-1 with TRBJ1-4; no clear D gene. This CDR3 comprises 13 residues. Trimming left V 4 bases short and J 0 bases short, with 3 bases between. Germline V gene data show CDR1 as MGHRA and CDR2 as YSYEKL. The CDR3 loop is CASSRSTNEKLFF. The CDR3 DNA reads TGCGCCAGCAGCCGTTCAACTAATGAAAAACTGTTTTTT.

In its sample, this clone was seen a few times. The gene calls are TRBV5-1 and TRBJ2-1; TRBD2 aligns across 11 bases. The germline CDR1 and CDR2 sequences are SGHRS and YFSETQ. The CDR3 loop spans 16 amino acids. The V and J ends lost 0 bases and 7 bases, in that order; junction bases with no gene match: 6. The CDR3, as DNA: TGCGCCAGCAGCTTGGAGACTAGCGGGGCTGGGAATGAGCAGTTCTTC. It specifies CASSLETSGAGNEQFF. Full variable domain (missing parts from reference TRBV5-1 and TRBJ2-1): KAGVTQTPRYLIKTRGQQVTLSCSPISGHRSVSWYQQTPGQGLQFLFEYFSETQRNKGNFPGRFSGRQFSNSRSEMNVSTLELGDSALYLCASSLETSGAGNEQFFGPGTRLTVL.

DNA of the CDR3: TGTGCCACCAGCAGAGAACCCGGGACAGTCGACGACGCTTTCTTT. Residues: CATSREPGTVDDAFF. This chain uses TRBV15 with TRBJ1-1, with TRBD1 matching over 7 bases. CDR3 length: 15 residues. CDR1 is LNHNV and CDR2 is YYDKDF in the germline V gene (reference sequence). The ends lost 0 bases at V and 11 bases at J; junction bases unmatched: 12.